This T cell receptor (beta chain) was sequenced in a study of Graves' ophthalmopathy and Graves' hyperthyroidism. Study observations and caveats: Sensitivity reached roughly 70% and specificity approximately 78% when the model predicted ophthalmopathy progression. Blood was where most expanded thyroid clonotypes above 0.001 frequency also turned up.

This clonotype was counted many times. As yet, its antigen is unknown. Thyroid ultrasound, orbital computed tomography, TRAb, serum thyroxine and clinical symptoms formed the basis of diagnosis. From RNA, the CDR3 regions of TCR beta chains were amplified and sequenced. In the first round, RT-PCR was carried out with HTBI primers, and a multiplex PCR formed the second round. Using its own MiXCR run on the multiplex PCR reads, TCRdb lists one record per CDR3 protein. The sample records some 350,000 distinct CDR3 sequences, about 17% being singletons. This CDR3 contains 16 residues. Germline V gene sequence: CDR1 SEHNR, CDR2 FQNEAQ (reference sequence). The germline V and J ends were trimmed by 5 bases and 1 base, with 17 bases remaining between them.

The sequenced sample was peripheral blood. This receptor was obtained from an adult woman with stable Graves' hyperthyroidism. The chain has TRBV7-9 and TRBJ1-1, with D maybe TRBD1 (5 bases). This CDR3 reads CASSHDQGAGNTEAFF. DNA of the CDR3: TGTGCCAGCAGCCACGACCAGGGCGCCGGGAACACTGAAGCTTTCTTT.